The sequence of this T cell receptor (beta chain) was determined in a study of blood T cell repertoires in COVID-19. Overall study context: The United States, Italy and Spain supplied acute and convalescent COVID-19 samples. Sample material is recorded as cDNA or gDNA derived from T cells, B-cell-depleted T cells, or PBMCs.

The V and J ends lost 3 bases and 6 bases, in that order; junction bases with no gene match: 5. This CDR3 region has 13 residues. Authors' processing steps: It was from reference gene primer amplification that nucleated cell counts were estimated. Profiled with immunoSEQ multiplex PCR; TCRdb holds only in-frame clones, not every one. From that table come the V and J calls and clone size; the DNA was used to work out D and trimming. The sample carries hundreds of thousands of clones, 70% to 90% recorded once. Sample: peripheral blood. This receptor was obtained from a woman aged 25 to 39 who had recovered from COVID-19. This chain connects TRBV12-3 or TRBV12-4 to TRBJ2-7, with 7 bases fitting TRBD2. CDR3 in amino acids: CASSLASGFEQYF. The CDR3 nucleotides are TGTGCCAGCAGTTTGGCTAGCGGCTTCGAGCAGTACTTC.